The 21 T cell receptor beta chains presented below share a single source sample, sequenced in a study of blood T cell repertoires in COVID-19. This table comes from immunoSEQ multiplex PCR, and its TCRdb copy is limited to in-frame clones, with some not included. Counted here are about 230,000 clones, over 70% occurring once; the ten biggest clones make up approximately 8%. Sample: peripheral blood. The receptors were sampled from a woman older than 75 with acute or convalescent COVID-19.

The CDR3 DNA reads TGTGCCAGCAGCCTACAGGGGGCAACCAGGACAGATACGCAGTATTTT. Translated: CASSLQGATRTDTQYF. The chain links TRBV3-1 (or the pseudogene TRBV3-2) to TRBJ2-3; 9 bases line up with TRBD1. Germline CDR1 LGHDT, CDR2 YNNKEL (reference sequence). Unmatched junction bases numbered 8, after V lost 4 bases and J lost 3 bases. The CDR3 consists of 16 residues.

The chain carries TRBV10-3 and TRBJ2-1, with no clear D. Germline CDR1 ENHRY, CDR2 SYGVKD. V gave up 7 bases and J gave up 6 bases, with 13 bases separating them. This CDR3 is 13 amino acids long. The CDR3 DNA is TGTGCCATCAAAACCGATAGAGGCAATGAGCAGTTCTTC. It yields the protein CAIKTDRGNEQFF.

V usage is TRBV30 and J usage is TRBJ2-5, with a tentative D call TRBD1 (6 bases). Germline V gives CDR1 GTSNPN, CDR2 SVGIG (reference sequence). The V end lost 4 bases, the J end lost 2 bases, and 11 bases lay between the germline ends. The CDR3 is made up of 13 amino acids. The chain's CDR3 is CAWNGQLQETQYF. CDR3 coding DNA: TGTGCCTGGAACGGACAGTTACAAGAGACCCAGTACTTC. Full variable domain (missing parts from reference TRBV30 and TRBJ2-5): SQTIHQWPATLVQPVGSPLSLECTVEGTSNPNLYWYRQAAGRGLQLLFYSVGIGQISSEVPQNLSASRPQDRQFILSSKKLLLSDSGFYLCAWNGQLQETQYFGPGTRLLVL.

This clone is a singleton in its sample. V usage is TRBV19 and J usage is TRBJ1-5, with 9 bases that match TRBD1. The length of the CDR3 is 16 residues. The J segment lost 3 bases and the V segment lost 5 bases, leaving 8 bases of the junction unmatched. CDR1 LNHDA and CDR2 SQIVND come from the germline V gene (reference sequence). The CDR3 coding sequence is TGTGCCAGTAGTCCGACAGGGGGTCGCGTCAATCAGCCCCAGCATTTT. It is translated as CASSPTGGRVNQPQHF.

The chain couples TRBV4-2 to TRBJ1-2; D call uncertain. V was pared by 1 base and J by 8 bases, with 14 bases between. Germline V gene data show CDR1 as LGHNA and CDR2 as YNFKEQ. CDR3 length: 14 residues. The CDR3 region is CASSQGGEPGGYTF. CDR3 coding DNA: TGTGCCAGCAGCCAAGGAGGTGAGCCGGGAGGCTACACCTTC.

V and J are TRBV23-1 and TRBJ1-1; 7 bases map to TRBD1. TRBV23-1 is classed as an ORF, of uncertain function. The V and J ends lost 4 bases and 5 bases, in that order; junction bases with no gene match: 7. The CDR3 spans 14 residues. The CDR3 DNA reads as TGCGCCAGCAGTCTCGGACAGGTGGTGACTGAAGCTTTCTTT. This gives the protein CASSLGQVVTEAFF.

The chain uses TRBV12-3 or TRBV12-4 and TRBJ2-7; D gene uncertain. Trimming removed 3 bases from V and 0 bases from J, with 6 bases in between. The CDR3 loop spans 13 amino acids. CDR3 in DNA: TGTGCCAGCAGTTTCAGGCTCTCCTACGAGCAGTACTTC. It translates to CASSFRLSYEQYF.

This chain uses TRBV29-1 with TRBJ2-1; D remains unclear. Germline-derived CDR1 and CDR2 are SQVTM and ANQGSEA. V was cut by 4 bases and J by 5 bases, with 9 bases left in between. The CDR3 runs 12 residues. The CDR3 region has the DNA TGCAGCGTTGTCTGGCCAAACAATGAGCAGTTCTTC. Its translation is CSVVWPNNEQFF.

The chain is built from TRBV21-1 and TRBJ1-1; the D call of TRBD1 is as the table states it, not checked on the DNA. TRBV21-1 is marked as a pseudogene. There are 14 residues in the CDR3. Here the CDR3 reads CASSRTGKDSEAFF. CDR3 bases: TGTGCCAGCAGCAGGACAGGTAAGGACTCTGAAGCTTTCTTT.

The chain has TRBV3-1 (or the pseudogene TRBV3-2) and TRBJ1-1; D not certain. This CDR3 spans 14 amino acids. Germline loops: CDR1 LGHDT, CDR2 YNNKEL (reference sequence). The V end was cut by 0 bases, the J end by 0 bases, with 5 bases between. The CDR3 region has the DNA TGTGCCAGCAGCCAAGAGCTAGTGAACACTGAAGCTTTCTTT. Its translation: CASSQELVNTEAFF.

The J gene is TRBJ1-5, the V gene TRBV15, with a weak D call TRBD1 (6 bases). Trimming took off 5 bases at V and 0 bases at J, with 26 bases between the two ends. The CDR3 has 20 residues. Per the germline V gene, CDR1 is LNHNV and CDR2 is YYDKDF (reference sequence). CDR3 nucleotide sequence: TGTGCCACCAGCCCGGGGGGGCACGATATATCATTCTATAGCAATCAGCCCCAGCATTTT. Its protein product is CATSPGGHDISFYSNQPQHF.

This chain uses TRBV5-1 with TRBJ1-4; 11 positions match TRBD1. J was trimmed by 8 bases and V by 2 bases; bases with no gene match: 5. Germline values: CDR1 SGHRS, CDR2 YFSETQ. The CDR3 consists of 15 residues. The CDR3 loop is CASSLGQGAWEKLFF. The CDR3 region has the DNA TGCGCCAGCAGCTTAGGACAGGGGGCTTGGGAAAAACTGTTTTTT.

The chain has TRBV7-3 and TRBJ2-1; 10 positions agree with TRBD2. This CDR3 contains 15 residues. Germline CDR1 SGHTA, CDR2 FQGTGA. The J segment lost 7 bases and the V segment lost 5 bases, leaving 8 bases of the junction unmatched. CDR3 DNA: TGTGCCAGCAGCCAAACGGGACTAGCGCAAAATGAGCAGTTCTTC. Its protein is CASSQTGLAQNEQFF. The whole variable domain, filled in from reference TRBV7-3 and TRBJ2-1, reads GAGVSQTPSNKVTEKGKYVELRCDPISGHTALYWYRQSLGQGPEFLIYFQGTGAADDSGLPNDRFFAVRPEGSVSTLKIQRTERGDSAVYLCASSQTGLAQNEQFFGPGTRLTVL.

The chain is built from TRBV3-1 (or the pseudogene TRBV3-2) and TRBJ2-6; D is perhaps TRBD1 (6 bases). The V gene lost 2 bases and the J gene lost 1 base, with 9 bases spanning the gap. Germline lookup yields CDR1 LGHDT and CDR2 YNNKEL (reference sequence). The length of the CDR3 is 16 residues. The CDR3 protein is CASSQPGESGANVLTF. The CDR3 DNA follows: TGTGCCAGCAGCCAACCAGGGGAGTCTGGGGCCAACGTCCTGACTTTC.

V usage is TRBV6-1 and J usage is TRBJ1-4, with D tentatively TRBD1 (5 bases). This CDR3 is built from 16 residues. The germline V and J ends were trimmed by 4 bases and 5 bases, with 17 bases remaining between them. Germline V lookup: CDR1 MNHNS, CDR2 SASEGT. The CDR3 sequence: CASSVRVGLENEKLFF. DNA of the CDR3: TGTGCCAGCAGTGTCCGGGTGGGACTGGAAAATGAAAAACTGTTTTTT.

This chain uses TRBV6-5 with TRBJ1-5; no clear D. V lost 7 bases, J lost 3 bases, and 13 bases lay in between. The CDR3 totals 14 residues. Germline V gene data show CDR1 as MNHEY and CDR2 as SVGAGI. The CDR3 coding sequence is TGTGCCAGCAATCTACAGCTTCCCAATCAGCCCCAGCATTTT. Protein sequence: CASNLQLPNQPQHF.

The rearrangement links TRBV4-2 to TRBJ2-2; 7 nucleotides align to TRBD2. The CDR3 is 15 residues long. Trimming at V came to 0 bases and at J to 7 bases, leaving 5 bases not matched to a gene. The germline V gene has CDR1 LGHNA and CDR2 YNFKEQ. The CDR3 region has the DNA TGTGCCAGCAGCCAAGAGGGGCTAGCGGACGGGGAGCTGTTTTTT. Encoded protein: CASSQEGLADGELFF.

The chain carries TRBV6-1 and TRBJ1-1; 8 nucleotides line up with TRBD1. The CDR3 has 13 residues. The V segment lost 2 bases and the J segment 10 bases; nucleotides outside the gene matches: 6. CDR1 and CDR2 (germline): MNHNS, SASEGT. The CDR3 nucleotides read TGTGCCAGCAGTGAACAGGGGGCGTATGGAGCTTTCTTT. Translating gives CASSEQGAYGAFF.

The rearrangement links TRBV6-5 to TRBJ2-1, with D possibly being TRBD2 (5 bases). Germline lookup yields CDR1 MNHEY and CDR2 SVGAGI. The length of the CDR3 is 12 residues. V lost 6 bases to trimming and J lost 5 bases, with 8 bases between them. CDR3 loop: CASRRADNEQFF. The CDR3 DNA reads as TGTGCCAGCAGGCGGGCTGACAATGAGCAGTTCTTC.

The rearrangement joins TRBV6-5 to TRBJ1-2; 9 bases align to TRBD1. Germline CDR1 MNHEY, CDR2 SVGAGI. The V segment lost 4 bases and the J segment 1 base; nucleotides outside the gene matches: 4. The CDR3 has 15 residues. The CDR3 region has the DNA TGTGCCAGCAGTTCCCGGGACAGGGTTAACTATGGCTACACCTTC. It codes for CASSSRDRVNYGYTF.

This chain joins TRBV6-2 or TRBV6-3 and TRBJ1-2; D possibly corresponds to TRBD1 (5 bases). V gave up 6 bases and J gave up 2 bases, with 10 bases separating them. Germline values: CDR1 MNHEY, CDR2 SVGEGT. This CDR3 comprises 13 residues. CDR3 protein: CASRPGGNYGYTF. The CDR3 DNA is TGTGCCAGCAGGCCTGGGGGGAACTATGGCTACACCTTC.